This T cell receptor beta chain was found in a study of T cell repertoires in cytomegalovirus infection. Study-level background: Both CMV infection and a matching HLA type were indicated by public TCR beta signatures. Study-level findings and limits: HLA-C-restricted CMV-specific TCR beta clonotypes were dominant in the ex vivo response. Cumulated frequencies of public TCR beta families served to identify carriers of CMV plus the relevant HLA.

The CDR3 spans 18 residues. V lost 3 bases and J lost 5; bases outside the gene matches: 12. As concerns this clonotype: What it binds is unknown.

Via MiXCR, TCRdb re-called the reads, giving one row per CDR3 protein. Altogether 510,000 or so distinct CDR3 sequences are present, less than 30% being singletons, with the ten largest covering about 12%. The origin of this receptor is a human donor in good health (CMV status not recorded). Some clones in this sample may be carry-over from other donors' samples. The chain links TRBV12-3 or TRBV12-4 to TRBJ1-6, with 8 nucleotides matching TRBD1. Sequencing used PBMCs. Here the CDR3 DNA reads TGTGCCAGCAGTTTCACGGGACAGGTCCTCGCCAATAATTCACCCCTCCACTTT. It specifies CASSFTGQVLANNSPLHF.